This entry lists 8 T cell receptor beta chains sequenced from one sample in a study of blood T cell repertoires in COVID-19. The protocol was immunoSEQ multiplex PCR, while the TCRdb copy is restricted to in-frame clones and leaves out a portion. Of 150,000 to 200,000 clones listed, 70% to 85% are singletons. Sequencing used peripheral blood. The source is a human donor with acute or convalescent COVID-19. The donor label of this sample is uncertain.

The V gene is TRBV27, the J gene TRBJ1-2; 9 bases are shared with TRBD1. The germline CDR1 and CDR2 sequences are MNHEY and SMNVEV (reference sequence). After removal of 0 bases from V and 2 bases from J, the junction contained 1 base not matched to a gene. CDR3 length: 15 residues. The CDR3 region has the DNA TGTGCCAGCAGTTTATCGGGGACAGGGAACTATGGCTACACCTTC. Protein sequence: CASSLSGTGNYGYTF.

The rearrangement links TRBV30 to TRBJ2-2; D possibly corresponds to TRBD1 (5 bases). Between the trimmed V and J ends, which lost 0 bases and 3 bases, there was a span of 11 bases. This CDR3 has 15 residues. Germline V gene data show CDR1 as GTSNPN and CDR2 as SVGIG (reference sequence). The CDR3 DNA follows: TGTGCCTGGAGTGTTTTCAGGGCGGACACCGGGGAGCTGTTTTTT. It specifies CAWSVFRADTGELFF.

This clone is a singleton in its sample. The V call is TRBV6-1, the J call TRBJ1-2; 8 positions match TRBD1. After removal of 3 bases from V and 2 bases from J, the junction contained 8 bases not matched to a gene. The CDR3 extends over 16 amino acids. Germline V gene lookup returns CDR1 MNHNS and CDR2 SASEGT. The CDR3 loop reads CASSELGQGLNYGYTF. The DNA of the CDR3 is TGTGCCAGCAGTGAGCTAGGACAGGGCTTGAACTATGGCTACACCTTC.

The V call is TRBV13, the J call TRBJ2-5; a possible D gene is TRBD2 (5 bases). The CDR3 loop spans 16 amino acids. Trimming took 0 bases from V and 3 from J, leaving 14 bases between them. Per germline, CDR1 PRHDT and CDR2 FYEKMQ (reference sequence). The CDR3 loop reads CASSLGGSEGEETQYF. For the CDR3, the DNA is TGTGCCAGCAGCTTAGGGGGTAGCGAGGGAGAAGAGACCCAGTACTTC.

The rearrangement joins TRBV4-1 to TRBJ1-2, with TRBD1 matching 7 bases. The CDR3 runs to 14 residues. J lost 3 bases, V lost 1 base, and 2 bases had no gene match. Germline loops: CDR1 MGHRA, CDR2 YSYEKL. The CDR3 region has the DNA TGCGCCAGCAGCCAAGGCGGGACAGACTATGGCTACACCTTC. Encoded protein: CASSQGGTDYGYTF.

This clone has a single count. Other DNA sequences within the sample encode an identical CDR3. The V and J genes are TRBV7-9 and TRBJ2-3, with 10 bases aligning to TRBD2. Germline V gene data show CDR1 as SEHNR and CDR2 as FQNEAQ (reference sequence). The CDR3 contains 16 residues. Unmatched junction bases numbered 2, after V lost 2 bases and J lost 0 bases. This CDR3 reads CASSLRTSGSTDTQYF. Here the CDR3 DNA reads TGTGCCAGCAGCTTACGGACTAGCGGTAGCACAGATACGCAGTATTTT.

The chain couples TRBV10-3 to TRBJ2-1; TRBD2 agrees at 9 bases. V lost 6 bases, J lost 5 bases, and 8 bases stayed unmatched. This CDR3 is built from 15 residues. Germline V gene data show CDR1 as ENHRY and CDR2 as SYGVKD. CDR3: CAISSPRLADNEQFF. The DNA for the CDR3 is TGTGCCATCAGCTCCCCGCGACTAGCGGACAATGAGCAGTTCTTC.

The chain combines TRBV3-1 (or the pseudogene TRBV3-2) with TRBJ1-4; 7 bases fit TRBD1. Germline trimming cut 5 bases from V and 4 bases from J; bases unmatched to any gene: 4. CDR1 is LGHDT and CDR2 is YNNKEL in the germline V gene (reference sequence). This CDR3 contains 14 residues. This chain's CDR3 is CASSSGTDNEKLFF. The CDR3 DNA sequence: TGTGCCAGCAGCTCCGGGACAGATAATGAAAAACTGTTTTTT.